This TCR beta chain was found in a study of blood T cell repertoires in COVID-19. The assay was immunoSEQ multiplex PCR, and TCRdb's table has in-frame clones only and misses some. The table has about 150,000 clones, roughly nine tenths seen once; the top ten hold roughly 4.1%. Material: peripheral blood. The origin of this receptor is a woman aged 70-85 years with acute or convalescent COVID-19.

For the CDR3, the DNA is TGCGCCAGCAGTAGGACAGCCTCTGGAAACACCATATATTTT. Translated: CASSRTASGNTIYF. The rearrangement uses TRBV10-2 and TRBJ1-3, with a tentative D call TRBD1 (6 bases). The germline V gene has CDR1 WSHSY and CDR2 SAAADI. The CDR3 contains 14 residues. The V and J ends lost 5 bases and 0 bases respectively, with 8 bases between them.